This T cell receptor (beta chain) emerged from a study of control samples from healthy donors and cancer patients. Germline CDR1 reads SGDLS; CDR2 reads YYNGEE. V lost 4 bases, J lost 3 bases, and 10 bases lay in between. The CDR3 extends over 13 amino acids. Repertoires were generated with immunoSEQ multiplex PCR, while TCRdb's copy carries only in-frame clones and drops some. The table lists roughly 370,000 clones, 75% to 95% of them singletons. The sequence derives from a man aged 35 to 55 with head and neck cancer. The rearrangement uses TRBV9 and TRBJ1-1, with D hard to call. Sequenced: PBMCs. CDR3 DNA sequence: TGTGCCAGCAGCTCTCACTGGGACACTGAAGCTTTCTTT. Its protein is CASSSHWDTEAFF.